The 3 T cell receptor beta chains given below trace back to one sample, sequenced in a study of STAT3 mutations in large granular lymphocyte leukemia. Study-wide points: Every T-LGLL patient had at least one immunodominant TCRbeta clonotype.

These receptors' targets are unknown. Produced via immunoSEQ multiplex PCR; TCRdb's table is partial and in-frame only. The sample has fewer than 700 clones; 45% to 50% are singletons. Sequencing was performed on peripheral blood mononuclear cells. The receptors were gathered from a woman in her fifties or sixties with T-cell large granular lymphocyte leukemia. Some clones in this sample may be carry-over from other donors' samples.

The V call is TRBV18, the J call TRBJ2-1, with D perhaps TRBD2 (5 bases). The CDR3 is 17 amino acids. Trimming pared 3 bases from V and 0 bases from J, leaving 15 bases between. The germline CDR1 and CDR2 sequences are KGHSH and LQKENI. The CDR3 here is CASSPLRASGSYNEQFF. CDR3 sequence (DNA): TGTGCCAGCTCACCTCTGAGGGCGAGCGGCTCCTACAATGAGCAGTTCTTC.

This clone was detected a few times. V gene TRBV7-2 combines with J gene TRBJ2-1; D is undetermined. Trimming took 1 base from V and 4 from J, leaving 8 bases between them. The V gene's germline CDR1 is SGHTA and CDR2 FQGNSA. There are 14 residues in the CDR3. The CDR3 region has the DNA TGTGCCAGCAGCTTAGGCGCAGGTTACAATGAGCAGTTCTTC. This encodes CASSLGAGYNEQFF.

This clone has a handful of counts. V is TRBV7-9 and J is TRBJ1-2; 8 bases are shared with TRBD1. The CDR3 is 14 amino acids. Germline V lookup: CDR1 SEHNR, CDR2 FQNEAQ (reference sequence). V was clipped by 5 bases and J by 6 bases; unmatched bases: 8. CDR3 protein: CASSRGQGWNGYTF. As DNA, the CDR3 is TGTGCCAGCAGCCGAGGACAGGGCTGGAATGGCTACACCTTC.